The present entry profiles one TCR beta chain with its context. Its matching antigen is unknown. The CDR3 runs to 18 residues. In germline, CDR1 is LGHNA, CDR2 YSLEER. The ends were cut back, 0 bases at V and 0 bases at J, with 14 bases in the middle. Selected positively for CCR7 and CD45RO-negative, naive CD8 cells excluded terminally differentiated effector memory CD45RA+ cells. There were only Caucasian adults among the donors, and all lived in Nashville, Tennessee. This sample is part of a study of shared clonotypes between healthy human individuals. The genomic DNA of each subset was split evenly across several immunoSEQ plates. Under the authors' procedure: ImmunoSEQ supplied junction-only sequences lacking quality scores, so filtering was different. Profiling relied on immunoSEQ multiplex PCR, and the TCRdb table lists in-frame clones only, not all of them. The V and J calls and clone size were taken over from that table, and D and trimming were inferred from the DNA. The sample holds 1.5 million to 2.5 million clones, about 95% seen once.

Study-wide results and limits: Blood was the sole source, and tissue repertoires probably differ.

The sample taken for sequencing was naive CD8+ T cells sorted from blood. This sequence originates from a man younger than 30 in good health. The V call is TRBV4-3, the J call TRBJ1-4; the D is unclear. CDR3 sequence (DNA): TGCGCCAGCAGCCAAGATCCTCCTGATCTTGCAACTAATGAAAAACTGTTTTTT. It is translated as CASSQDPPDLATNEKLFF.